Shown below are 11 T cell receptor beta chains from a single sample sequenced in a study of cytomegalovirus exposure and HLA in healthy donors. 13 Jbeta primers and 60 Vbeta primers were used for the PCR. Data came from immunoSEQ multiplex PCR; TCRdb stores just in-frame clones and leaves some out. The table has over 150,000 clones, around 79% seen once. Sequencing was done on a sample of PBMCs. The receptors originated from a woman between 40 and 55 years old in good health and CMV-seropositive.

Note on this clone: The junction and the germline gene differ at one end; a read error may be behind it. The chain links TRBV5-1 to TRBJ1-3; D ambiguous. Germline CDR1 reads SGHRS; CDR2 reads YFSETQ. This CDR3 has 14 amino acids. The CDR3 is CASGLSGRGNTIYF. The CDR3 nucleotides read TGCGCCAGCGGCTTGAGCGGGAGAGGAAACACCATATATTTT.

This clone appeared a single time. This chain joins TRBV29-1 and TRBJ1-1, with TRBD1 matching 10 bases. Germline lookup yields CDR1 SQVTM and CDR2 ANQGSEA. This CDR3 comprises 13 residues. With 3 bases clipped from V and 4 bases from J, the junction kept 2 bases outside the gene matches. The CDR3 reads CSVETGGGTEAFF. CDR3 DNA: TGCAGCGTTGAGACAGGGGGCGGCACTGAAGCTTTCTTT. The full variable domain, with the rest looked up from reference TRBV29-1 and TRBJ1-1, is SAVISQKPSRDICQRGTSLTIQCQVDSQVTMMFWYRQQPGQSLTLIATANQGSEATYESGFVIDKFPISRPNLTFSTLTVSNMSPEDSSIYLCSVETGGGTEAFFGQGTRLTVV.

The J gene is TRBJ2-1, the V gene TRBV2; 10 nucleotides agree with TRBD2. The CDR3 consists of 15 residues. Trimming cost V 9 bases and J 3 bases; bases outside gene matches: 8. The germline CDR1 and CDR2 sequences are SNHLY and FYNNEI. The CDR3 DNA is TGTGCCAGTATACTAGCGGGGCCCGGCTACAATGAGCAGTTCTTC. Its protein is CASILAGPGYNEQFF.

This clone has a handful of counts. The gene calls are TRBV6-1 and TRBJ2-5, with D unclear. The CDR3 sequence is 12 residues long. V was cut by 6 bases and J by 5 bases, with 10 bases left in between. Germline V CDR1 and CDR2: MNHNS, SASEGT. The CDR3 reads CASSGDSETQYF. The CDR3 region has the DNA TGTGCCAGCAGCGGAGATTCGGAGACCCAGTACTTC.

The chain is built from TRBV28 and TRBJ1-5; D is undetermined. V lost 3 bases and J 0 bases, leaving 12 bases between the germline ends. Germline CDR1 reads MDHEN; CDR2 reads SYDVKM. There are 16 residues in the CDR3. This CDR3 is CASSLVSSFSNQPQHF. The CDR3 DNA sequence: TGTGCCAGCAGTTTGGTTAGTTCCTTTAGCAATCAGCCCCAGCATTTT.

Here the CDR3 DNA reads TGTGCCTGGAGTGAGGGGGCGGGAAACATTCAGTACTTC. Translated, it gives CAWSEGAGNIQYF. The J gene is TRBJ2-4, the V gene TRBV30; 7 bases map to TRBD1. V was clipped by 1 base and J by 6 bases; unmatched bases: 3. CDR3 length equals 13 residues. Germline assignment: CDR1 GTSNPN and CDR2 SVGIG (reference sequence).

This sequence joins TRBV30 and TRBJ2-7; 11 nucleotides line up with TRBD2. CDR3 size: 18 residues. J gave up 4 bases and V 0 bases, and 14 bases lay outside the gene matches. Germline V gives CDR1 GTSNPN, CDR2 SVGIG (reference sequence). The CDR3 reads CAWSVRLSLAGGRYEQYF. For the CDR3, the DNA is TGTGCCTGGAGTGTAAGGCTCTCTCTAGCGGGGGGCAGATACGAGCAGTACTTC.

Concerning this clone: A read error may produce the germline difference seen at one junction end. J is TRBJ2-5 and V is TRBV7-9; TRBD2 matches 9 bases. Germline CDR1 is SEHNR and CDR2 is FQNEAQ (reference sequence). This CDR3 is 16 amino acids long. DNA for the CDR3: TGTTCCAGCAGCCCCCGACTAGCGGCCTTCCAAGAGACCCAGTACTTC. Its translation is CSSSPRLAAFQETQYF.

The chain has TRBV10-2 and TRBJ2-3; TRBD2 matches at 8 bases. Losses at the gene ends were 6 bases for V and 0 bases for J; bases not matched to a gene: 8. This CDR3 has 16 residues. Looked up from germline, CDR1 is WSHSY and CDR2 is SAAADI. The DNA of the CDR3 is TGCGCCAGCAGGGAAGGCACTAGCGGCAGCACAGATACGCAGTATTTT. As protein: CASREGTSGSTDTQYF.

The chain links TRBV5-4 to TRBJ1-2, with 8 nucleotides matching TRBD1. J gave up 8 bases and V 7 bases, and 13 bases lay outside the gene matches. Looked up from germline, CDR1 is SGHNT and CDR2 is YYREEE (reference sequence). This CDR3 is built from 14 residues. The CDR3, as DNA: TGTGCCAGCGGACCAGGGGGCGGGCGGGGGGGCTACACCTTC. Protein product: CASGPGGGRGGYTF.

The chain employs TRBV30 and TRBJ2-4; 8 bases are a match to TRBD2. In germline, CDR1 is GTSNPN, CDR2 SVGIG (reference sequence). The CDR3 is 14 residues long. V was clipped by 4 bases and J by 10 bases; unmatched bases: 12. This CDR3 is CAWIPGGGGRIQYF. The CDR3 DNA sequence: TGTGCCTGGATCCCCGGGGGGGGAGGTCGGATTCAGTACTTC.